The sequence of this T cell receptor beta chain was determined in a study of naive and memory T cell subsets. Study outcomes and limitations: TCR transcript changes with activation or differentiation may affect this RNA method.

The library had UMIs added by 3' ligation of an oligonucleotide to TCR cDNA. RNA was extracted from roughly 2.5 ml of whole blood of healthy adults. Cells were not sorted; total RNA input targeted roughly 1 to 1,100 ng. The SP2 primer and nested alpha and beta constant region primers amplified ligated cDNA in four rounds. Blood and skin TCR RNA was reverse transcribed with alpha and beta constant primers. TCRdb reprocessed the 5' RACE reads with MiXCR, giving one entry per CDR3 protein. This repertoire shows tens of thousands of distinct CDR3 sequences, around 7.7% found once; its top ten account for 8% to 10%. For this clonotype: The target antigen is unknown.

Germline assignment: CDR1 LGHDT and CDR2 YNNKEL (reference sequence). The CDR3 is made up of 17 amino acids. Trimming removed 0 bases from V and 1 base from J, with 15 bases in between. The source is a male donor in good health. The genes are TRBV3-1 and TRBJ1-1; tentatively, D is TRBD1 (5 bases). The CDR3 here is CASSQEYLVGPNTEAFF. The CDR3 DNA reads as TGTGCCAGCAGCCAAGAGTATTTGGTGGGGCCGAACACTGAAGCTTTCTTT.